Sequencing of this T cell receptor (beta chain) was carried out in a study of identifying expanded T cells in peripheral blood. TCRdb's table, derived via immunoSEQ multiplex PCR, lists solely in-frame clones and lacks some. Counted here are approximately 50,000 clones, roughly 82% occurring once; the ten biggest clones make up 14%. This clone was seen a few times. The antigen remains undetermined. During the collection period, no donor immune events like infections were recorded. Trimming left V 0 bases short and J 0 bases short, with 6 bases between. The CDR3 length is 13 residues. Germline V gene data show CDR1 as GTSNPN and CDR2 as SVGIG (reference sequence). Study-wide results and caveats: Differentially abundant clones: around 1.2 between replicates, about 16 at approximately 13 days, 19 to 20 at four. Variance in clone template counts between approximately 2-week samples significantly increased with total template count across all healthy donors.

The chain recombines TRBV30 with TRBJ2-7; D is unresolved. The sequencing input was blood. The clonotype originates from a person aged 18-70 years in good health. The CDR3 here is CAWSVGLSYEQYF. The CDR3 DNA reads as TGTGCCTGGAGTGTGGGTCTCTCCTACGAGCAGTACTTC.